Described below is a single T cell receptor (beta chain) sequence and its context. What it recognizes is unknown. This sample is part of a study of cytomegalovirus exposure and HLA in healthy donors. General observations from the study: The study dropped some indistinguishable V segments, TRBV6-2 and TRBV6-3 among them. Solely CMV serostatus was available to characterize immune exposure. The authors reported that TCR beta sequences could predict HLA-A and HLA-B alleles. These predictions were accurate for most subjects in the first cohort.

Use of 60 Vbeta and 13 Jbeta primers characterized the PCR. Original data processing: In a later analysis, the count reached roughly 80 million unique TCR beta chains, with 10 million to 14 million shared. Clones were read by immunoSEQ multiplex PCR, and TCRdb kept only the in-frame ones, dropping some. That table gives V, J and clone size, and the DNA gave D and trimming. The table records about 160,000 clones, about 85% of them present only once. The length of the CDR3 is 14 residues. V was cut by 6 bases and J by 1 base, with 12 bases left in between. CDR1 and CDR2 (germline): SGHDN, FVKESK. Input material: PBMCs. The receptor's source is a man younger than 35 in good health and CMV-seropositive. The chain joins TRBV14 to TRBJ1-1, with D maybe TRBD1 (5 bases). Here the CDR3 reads CASRGGMGNTEAFF. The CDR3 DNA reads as TGTGCCAGCAGGGGGGGGATGGGGAACACTGAAGCTTTCTTT.